The next 15 T cell receptor beta chains were all read from a single sample in a study of blood T cell repertoires in COVID-19. Profiling relied on immunoSEQ multiplex PCR, and the TCRdb table lists in-frame clones only, not all of them. This sample has about 250,000 clones, with about nine tenths found just once. The sample comprised peripheral blood. Receptors were obtained from a woman between 55 and 75 years old who had recovered from COVID-19.

The CDR3 spells CASSPGTGPLYGYTF. The CDR3, as DNA: TGTGCCAGTAGTCCCGGGACAGGGCCTCTCTATGGCTACACCTTC. The genes are TRBV19 and TRBJ1-2; 9 nucleotides align to TRBD1. V was clipped by 5 bases and J by 4 bases; unmatched bases: 8. The CDR3 consists of 15 residues. The germline V gene encodes CDR1 LNHDA and CDR2 SQIVND (reference sequence).

The V and J genes are TRBV15 and TRBJ2-5; 7 bases match TRBD1. The V gene's germline CDR1 is LNHNV and CDR2 YYDKDF (reference sequence). Trimming at V came to 4 bases and at J to 2 bases, leaving 4 bases not matched to a gene. This CDR3 is 14 amino acids long. CDR3 amino acids: CATSTGQRQETQYF. CDR3 bases: TGTGCCACCAGCACGGGACAGAGACAAGAGACCCAGTACTTC.

This chain joins TRBV4-1 and TRBJ1-6; 8 nucleotides agree with TRBD1. Germline values: CDR1 MGHRA, CDR2 YSYEKL. This CDR3 spans 17 amino acids. V dropped 4 bases and J dropped 1; count of bases not matched to a gene: 6. As DNA, the CDR3 is TGCGCCAGCAGCCCCGGTACAGGGGGATCCTATAATTCACCCCTCCACTTT. Translation gives CASSPGTGGSYNSPLHF.

This CDR3 reads CASSRPGRGLFF. CDR3 nucleotides: TGTGCCAGCAGCCGTCCAGGGCGTGGGCTGTTTTTT. V is TRBV11-2 and J is TRBJ2-2, with D perhaps TRBD1 (5 bases). Germline CDR1 is SGHAT and CDR2 is FQNNGV. Between the trimmed V and J ends, which lost 5 bases and 13 bases, there was a span of 14 bases. The CDR3 runs to 12 residues.

The V and J genes are TRBV7-9 and TRBJ1-2; TRBD1 matches at 7 bases. There are 15 residues in the CDR3. CDR1 SEHNR and CDR2 FQNEAQ come from the germline V gene (reference sequence). V lost 4 bases to trimming and J lost 2 bases; unmatched junction nucleotides: 7. The CDR3 nucleotides read TGTGCCAGCAGCTCGGCCAGGGGGGTAAACTATGGCTACACCTTC. Its protein is CASSSARGVNYGYTF.

The V gene is TRBV6-5, the J gene TRBJ1-1; D call uncertain. CDR3 size: 13 residues. Between the trimmed V and J ends, which lost 7 bases and 6 bases, there was a span of 15 bases. From germline, CDR1 is MNHEY and CDR2 SVGAGI. CDR3 in amino acids: CASIRVPSSEAFF. The CDR3 nucleotides read TGTGCCAGCATTCGAGTGCCCTCCTCTGAAGCTTTCTTT.

This chain joins TRBV29-1 and TRBJ2-5, with 8 bases aligning to TRBD2. Germline CDR1 is SQVTM and CDR2 is ANQGSEA. With 5 bases clipped from V and 4 bases from J, the junction kept 6 bases outside the gene matches. The CDR3 runs to 13 residues. This chain's CDR3 is CSVQRGGAETQYF. The CDR3 coding sequence is TGCAGCGTTCAACGGGGGGGGGCAGAGACCCAGTACTTC.

This chain uses TRBV6-5 with TRBJ1-1; TRBD1 is a possible D gene (6 bases). The V gene lost 6 bases and the J gene lost 0 bases, with 11 bases spanning the gap. CDR3 size: 14 residues. Germline V gene data show CDR1 as MNHEY and CDR2 as SVGAGI. CDR3: CASSLRGVNTEAFF. CDR3 DNA sequence: TGTGCCAGCAGCCTCAGGGGCGTGAACACTGAAGCTTTCTTT.

This chain joins TRBV7-6 and TRBJ1-4; a possible D gene is TRBD1 (6 bases). The CDR3 consists of 12 residues. Germline CDR1 SGHVS, CDR2 FNYEAQ. V gave up 6 bases and J gave up 8 bases, with 10 bases separating them. For the CDR3, the DNA is TGTGCCAGCAGTTGGACAGACGAAAAACTGTTTTTT. Amino acids: CASSWTDEKLFF.

The rearrangement uses TRBV7-9 and TRBJ1-5, with 9 bases fitting TRBD1. The length of the CDR3 is 15 residues. V trimming: 4 bases; J trimming: 5 bases; junction bases outside the gene matches: 6. The germline V gene has CDR1 SEHNR and CDR2 FQNEAQ (reference sequence). The CDR3, as DNA: TGTGCCAGCAGCTCAGGACAGGGGACTCATCAGCCCCAGCATTTT. Its protein product is CASSSGQGTHQPQHF.

The J gene is TRBJ1-6, the V gene TRBV4-1; D possibly corresponds to TRBD1 (5 bases). Trimming took off 0 bases at V and 7 bases at J, with 10 bases between the two ends. Germline V gene sequence: CDR1 MGHRA, CDR2 YSYEKL. CDR3 length: 15 residues. The CDR3 DNA reads TGCGCCAGCAGCCAAGACGCGGGGCCCAATTCACCCCTCCACTTT. Translation: CASSQDAGPNSPLHF.

This chain joins TRBV28 and TRBJ1-5; D not certain. The length of the CDR3 is 13 residues. V dropped 6 bases and J dropped 3 bases, with 9 bases sitting between them. The V gene's germline CDR1 is MDHEN and CDR2 SYDVKM. CDR3 sequence: CASRIWANQPQHF. The CDR3 region has the DNA TGTGCCAGCAGAATCTGGGCCAATCAGCCCCAGCATTTT.

The chain joins TRBV7-3 to TRBJ2-2; TRBD2 aligns across 10 bases. Germline-derived CDR1 and CDR2 are SGHTA and FQGTGA. The junction had 1 base not matched to a gene; V was cut back by 2 bases and J by 4 bases. This CDR3 region has 15 residues. Here the CDR3 DNA reads TGTGCCAGCAGCTTATCTAGCGGGGGCACCGGGGAGCTGTTTTTT. Its translation: CASSLSSGGTGELFF. The variable domain in full, with the rest retrieved from reference TRBV7-3 and TRBJ2-2, is GAGVSQTPSNKVTEKGKYVELRCDPISGHTALYWYRQSLGQGPEFLIYFQGTGAADDSGLPNDRFFAVRPEGSVSTLKIQRTERGDSAVYLCASSLSSGGTGELFFGEGSRLTVL.

This chain joins TRBV6-1 and TRBJ2-3; D may be TRBD1 (5 bases). There are 14 residues in the CDR3. The germline V gene encodes CDR1 MNHNS and CDR2 SASEGT. Trimming pared 3 bases from V and 0 bases from J, leaving 7 bases between. In nucleotides, the CDR3 is TGTGCCAGCAGTGATTCAGGGAGCACAGATACGCAGTATTTT. It is translated as CASSDSGSTDTQYF.

The chain is built from TRBV9 and TRBJ1-3; 10 bases map to TRBD1. V was clipped by 3 bases and J by 4 bases; unmatched bases: 10. Germline lookup yields CDR1 SGDLS and CDR2 YYNGEE. The CDR3 is 17 residues long. The CDR3: CASSALPGQGTGNTIYF. The CDR3 DNA sequence: TGTGCCAGCAGCGCCCTTCCGGGACAGGGGACCGGAAACACCATATATTTT.